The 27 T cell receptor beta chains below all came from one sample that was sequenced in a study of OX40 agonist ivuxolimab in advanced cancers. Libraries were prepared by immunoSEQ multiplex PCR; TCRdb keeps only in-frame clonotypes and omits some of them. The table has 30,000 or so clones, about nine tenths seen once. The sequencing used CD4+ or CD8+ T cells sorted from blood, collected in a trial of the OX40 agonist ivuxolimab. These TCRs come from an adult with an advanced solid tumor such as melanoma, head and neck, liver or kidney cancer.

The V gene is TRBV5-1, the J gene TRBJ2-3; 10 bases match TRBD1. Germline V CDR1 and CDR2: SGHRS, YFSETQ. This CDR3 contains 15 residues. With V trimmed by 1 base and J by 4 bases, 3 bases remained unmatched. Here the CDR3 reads CASSLRQGAPDTQYF. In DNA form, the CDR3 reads TGCGCCAGCAGCTTGAGACAGGGGGCCCCAGATACGCAGTATTTT.

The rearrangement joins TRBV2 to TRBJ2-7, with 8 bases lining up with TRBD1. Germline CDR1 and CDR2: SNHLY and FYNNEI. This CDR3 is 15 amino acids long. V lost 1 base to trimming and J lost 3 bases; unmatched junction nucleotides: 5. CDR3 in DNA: TGTGCCAGCAGTGAAGTGGTGGACAGGGACTACGAGCAGTACTTC. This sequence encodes CASSEVVDRDYEQYF.

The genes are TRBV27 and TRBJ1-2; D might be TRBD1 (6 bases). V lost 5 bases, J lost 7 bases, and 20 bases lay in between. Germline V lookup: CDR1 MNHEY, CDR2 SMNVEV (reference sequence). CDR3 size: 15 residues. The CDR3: CASSPQTGIGSGYTF. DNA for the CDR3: TGTGCCAGCAGTCCCCAAACAGGGATTGGATCTGGCTACACCTTC.

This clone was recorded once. The CDR3 nucleotides are TGTGCCAGCAGCCCGGGGACGGTCTCCTACGAGCAGTACTTC. As protein: CASSPGTVSYEQYF. The rearrangement links TRBV4-2 to TRBJ2-7; tentatively, D is TRBD1 or TRBD2 (5 bases each). This CDR3 spans 14 amino acids. V lost 4 bases and J 0 bases, leaving 10 bases between the germline ends. In germline, CDR1 is LGHNA, CDR2 YNFKEQ.

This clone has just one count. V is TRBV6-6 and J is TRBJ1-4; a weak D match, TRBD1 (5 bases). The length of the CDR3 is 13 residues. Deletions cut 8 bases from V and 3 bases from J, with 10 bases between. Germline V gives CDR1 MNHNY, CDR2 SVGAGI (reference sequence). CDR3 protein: CASRRQPNEKLFF. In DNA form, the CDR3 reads TGTGCCAGCCGACGACAGCCTAATGAAAAACTGTTTTTT.

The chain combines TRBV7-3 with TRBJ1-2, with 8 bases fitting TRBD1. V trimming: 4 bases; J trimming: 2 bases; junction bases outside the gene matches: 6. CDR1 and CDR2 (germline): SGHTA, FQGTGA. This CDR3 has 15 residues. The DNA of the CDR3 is TGTGCCAGCAGCTCCGCAGGGGGCCTAAACTATGGCTACACCTTC. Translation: CASSSAGGLNYGYTF.

CDR3 amino acids: CASSLAAGTTTGELFF. CDR3 bases: TGCGCCAGCAGCTTGGCAGCCGGGACTACCACCGGGGAGCTGTTTTTT. This chain links TRBV5-1 with TRBJ2-2; 7 bases are shared with TRBD2. This CDR3 is built from 16 residues. The ends lost 0 bases at V and 4 bases at J; junction bases unmatched: 6. Germline CDR1 is SGHRS and CDR2 is YFSETQ.

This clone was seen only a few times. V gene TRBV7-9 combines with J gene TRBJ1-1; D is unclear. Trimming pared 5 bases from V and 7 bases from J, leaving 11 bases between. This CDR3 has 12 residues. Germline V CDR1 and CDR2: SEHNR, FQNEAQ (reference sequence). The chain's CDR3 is CASSPDRLEAFF. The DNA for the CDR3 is TGTGCCAGCAGCCCGGATAGACTTGAAGCTTTCTTT. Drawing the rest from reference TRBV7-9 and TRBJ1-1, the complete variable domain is DTGVSQNPRHKITKRGQNVTFRCDPISEHNRLYWYRQTLGQGPEFLTYFQNEAQLEKSRLLSDRFSAERPKGSFSTLEIQRTEQGDSAMYLCASSPDRLEAFFGQGTRLTVV.

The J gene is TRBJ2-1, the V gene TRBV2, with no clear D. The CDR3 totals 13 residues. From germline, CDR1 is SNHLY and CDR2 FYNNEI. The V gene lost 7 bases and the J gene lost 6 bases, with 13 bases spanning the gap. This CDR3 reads CASKTSSPNEQFF. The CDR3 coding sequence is TGTGCCAGCAAGACAAGCAGCCCCAATGAGCAGTTCTTC.

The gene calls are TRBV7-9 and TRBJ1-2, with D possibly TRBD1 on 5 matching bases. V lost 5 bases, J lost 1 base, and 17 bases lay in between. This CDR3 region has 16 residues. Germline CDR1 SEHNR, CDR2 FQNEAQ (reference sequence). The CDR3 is CASSAPRDGINYGYTF. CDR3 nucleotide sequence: TGTGCCAGCAGCGCGCCTCGGGACGGAATTAACTATGGCTACACCTTC.

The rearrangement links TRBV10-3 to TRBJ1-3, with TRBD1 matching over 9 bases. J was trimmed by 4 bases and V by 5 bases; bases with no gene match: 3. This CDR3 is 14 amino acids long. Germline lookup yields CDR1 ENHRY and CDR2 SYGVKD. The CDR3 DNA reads TGTGCCATCAGTACAGGGGGCATCGGAAACACCATATATTTT. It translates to CAISTGGIGNTIYF.

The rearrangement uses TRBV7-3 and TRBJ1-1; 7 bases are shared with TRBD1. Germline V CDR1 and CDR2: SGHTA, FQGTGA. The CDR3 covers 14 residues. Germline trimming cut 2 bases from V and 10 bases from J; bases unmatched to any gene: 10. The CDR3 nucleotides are TGTGCCAGCAGCTTAGATACAGGGGCCCTCCGAGCTTTCTTT. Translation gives CASSLDTGALRAFF.

CDR3 nucleotides: TGTGCCAGTAGTTTAGGTCAGCTGATGAACACTGAAGCTTTCTTT. Amino acids: CASSLGQLMNTEAFF. The V gene is TRBV19, the J gene TRBJ1-1; D ambiguous. Germline CDR1 reads LNHDA; CDR2 reads SQIVND (reference sequence). Trimming cost V 5 bases and J 0 bases, with 13 bases left between them. CDR3 length: 15 amino acids.

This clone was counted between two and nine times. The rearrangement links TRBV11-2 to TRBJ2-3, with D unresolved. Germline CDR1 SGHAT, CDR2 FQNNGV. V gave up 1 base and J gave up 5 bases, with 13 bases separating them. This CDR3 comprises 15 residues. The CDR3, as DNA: TGTGCCAGCAGCTTAGGAGATACCGGCGGAGATACGCAGTATTTT. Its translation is CASSLGDTGGDTQYF.

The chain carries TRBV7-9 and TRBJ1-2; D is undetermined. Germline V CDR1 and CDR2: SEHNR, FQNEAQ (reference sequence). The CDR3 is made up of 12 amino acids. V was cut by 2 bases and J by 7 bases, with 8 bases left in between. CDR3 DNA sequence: TGTGCCAGCAGCTTATTCAGAGTTGGCTACACCTTC. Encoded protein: CASSLFRVGYTF.

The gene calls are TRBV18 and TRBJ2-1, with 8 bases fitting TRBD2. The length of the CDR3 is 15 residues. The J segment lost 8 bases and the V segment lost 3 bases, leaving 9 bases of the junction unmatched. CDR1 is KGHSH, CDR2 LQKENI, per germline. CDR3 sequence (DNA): TGTGCCAGCTCACCGTACACTAGCGGTGGTGATGAGCAGTTCTTC. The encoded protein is CASSPYTSGGDEQFF. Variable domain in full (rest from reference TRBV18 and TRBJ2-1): NAGVMQNPRHLVRRRGQEARLRCSPMKGHSHVYWYRQLPEEGLKFMVYLQKENIIDESGMPKERFSAEFPKEGPSILRIQQVVRGDSAAYFCASSPYTSGGDEQFFGPGTRLTVL.

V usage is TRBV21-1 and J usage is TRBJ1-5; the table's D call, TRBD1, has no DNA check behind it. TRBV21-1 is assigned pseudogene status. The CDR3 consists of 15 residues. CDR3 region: CASRTGQGINQPQHF. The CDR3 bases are TGTGCCAGCCGGACGGGACAGGGGATCAATCAGCCCCAGCATTTT.

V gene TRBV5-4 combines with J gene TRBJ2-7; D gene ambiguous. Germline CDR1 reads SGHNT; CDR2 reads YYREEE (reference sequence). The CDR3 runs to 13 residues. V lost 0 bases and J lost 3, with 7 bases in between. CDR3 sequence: CASSLGSHYEQYF. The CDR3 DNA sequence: TGTGCCAGCAGCTTGGGGAGCCACTACGAGCAGTACTTC.

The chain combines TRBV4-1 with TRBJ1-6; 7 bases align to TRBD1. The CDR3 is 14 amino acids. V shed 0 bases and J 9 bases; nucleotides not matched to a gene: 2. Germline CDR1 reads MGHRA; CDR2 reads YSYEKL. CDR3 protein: CASSQETGLSPLHF. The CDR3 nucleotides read TGCGCCAGCAGCCAAGAGACAGGGCTTTCACCCCTCCACTTT.

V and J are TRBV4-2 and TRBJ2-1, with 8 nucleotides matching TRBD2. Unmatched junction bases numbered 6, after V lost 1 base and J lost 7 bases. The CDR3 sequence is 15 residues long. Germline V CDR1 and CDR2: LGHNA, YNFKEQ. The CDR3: CASSQVGSGINEQFF. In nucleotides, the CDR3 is TGTGCCAGCAGCCAAGTCGGTAGCGGGATAAATGAGCAGTTCTTC.

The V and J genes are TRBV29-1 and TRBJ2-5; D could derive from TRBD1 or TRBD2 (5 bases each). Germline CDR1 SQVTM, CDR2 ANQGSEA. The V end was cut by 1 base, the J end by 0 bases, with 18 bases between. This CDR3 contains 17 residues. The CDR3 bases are TGCAGCGTTGAAGCCCTCCGGGCATGGGGGTACCAAGAGACCCAGTACTTC. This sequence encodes CSVEALRAWGYQETQYF.

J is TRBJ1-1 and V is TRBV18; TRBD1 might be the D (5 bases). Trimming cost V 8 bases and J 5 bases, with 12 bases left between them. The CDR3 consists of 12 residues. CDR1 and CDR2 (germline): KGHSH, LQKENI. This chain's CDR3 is CASGRGGTEAFF. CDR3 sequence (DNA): TGTGCCAGCGGACGGGGGGGAACTGAAGCTTTCTTT.

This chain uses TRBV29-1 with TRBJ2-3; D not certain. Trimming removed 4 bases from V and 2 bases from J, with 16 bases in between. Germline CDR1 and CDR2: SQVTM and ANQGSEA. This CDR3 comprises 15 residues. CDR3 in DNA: TGCAGCGTTGCCCCACCACGTGAGAACACAGATACGCAGTATTTT. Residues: CSVAPPRENTDTQYF.

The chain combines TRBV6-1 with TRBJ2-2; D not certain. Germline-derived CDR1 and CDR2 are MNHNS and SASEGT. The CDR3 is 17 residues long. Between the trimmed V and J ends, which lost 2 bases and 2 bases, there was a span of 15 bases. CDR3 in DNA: TGTGCCAGCAGTGAACTCCGTGGGGTTTATAACACCGGGGAGCTGTTTTTT. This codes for CASSELRGVYNTGELFF.

CDR3 nucleotide sequence: TGTGCCAGCAGTTTCCGCAGGGAATCCTACGAGCAGTACTTC. As protein: CASSFRRESYEQYF. This chain joins TRBV27 and TRBJ2-7; weak D call: TRBD1 (5 bases). V was cut by 3 bases and J by 1 base, with 10 bases left in between. Germline CDR1 and CDR2: MNHEY and SMNVEV (reference sequence). The CDR3 consists of 14 residues.

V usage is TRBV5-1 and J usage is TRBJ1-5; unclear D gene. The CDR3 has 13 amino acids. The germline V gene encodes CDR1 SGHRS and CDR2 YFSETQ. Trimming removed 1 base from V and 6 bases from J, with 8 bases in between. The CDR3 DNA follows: TGCGCCAGCAGCTTGTTGGGTCCTCAGCCCCAGCATTTT. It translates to CASSLLGPQPQHF.

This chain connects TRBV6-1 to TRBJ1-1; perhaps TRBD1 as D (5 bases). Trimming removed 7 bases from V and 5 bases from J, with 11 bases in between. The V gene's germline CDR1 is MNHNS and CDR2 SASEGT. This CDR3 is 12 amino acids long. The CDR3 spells CASTDGGTEAFF. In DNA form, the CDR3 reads TGTGCCAGCACCGACGGGGGAACTGAAGCTTTCTTT.